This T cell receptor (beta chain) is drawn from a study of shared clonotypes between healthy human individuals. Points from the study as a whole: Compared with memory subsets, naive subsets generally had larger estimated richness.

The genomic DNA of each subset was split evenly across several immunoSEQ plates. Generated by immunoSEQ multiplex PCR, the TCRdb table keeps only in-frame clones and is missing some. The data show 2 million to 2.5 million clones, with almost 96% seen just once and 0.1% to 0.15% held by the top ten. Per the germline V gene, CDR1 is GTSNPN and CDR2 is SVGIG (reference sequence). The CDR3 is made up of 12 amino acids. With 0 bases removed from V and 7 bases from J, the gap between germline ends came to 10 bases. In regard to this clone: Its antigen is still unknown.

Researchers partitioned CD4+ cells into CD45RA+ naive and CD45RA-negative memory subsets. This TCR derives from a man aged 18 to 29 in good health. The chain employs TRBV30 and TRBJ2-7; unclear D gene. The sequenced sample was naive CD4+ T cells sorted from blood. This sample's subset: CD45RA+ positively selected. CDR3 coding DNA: TGTGCCTGGAGTGTCACTGCGTTAGAGCAGTACTTC. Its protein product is CAWSVTALEQYF.